This record covers a single T cell receptor (beta chain). The antigen is not known. These data come from a study of T-cell reconstitution after alpha-beta-depleted transplantation in children. Overall study results and limits: Two months or so post-transplant, alpha-beta T cells reportedly derived from several hundred expanded graft clones. A year had passed since transplant, and T-cell counts and diversity by then came mostly from newly produced T cells. Surviving recipient T cells and thymic progenitors accounted for the high day-60 TCRbeta diversity observed in some patients.

A library of TCRbeta sequences, prepared with unique molecular identifiers, was generated. Via MiXCR, TCRdb re-called the PCR reads, giving one row per CDR3 protein. In the table there are about 600,000 distinct CDR3 sequences, 20% to 25% of which are singletons. With 3 bases removed from V and 8 bases from J, the gap between germline ends came to 8 bases. The CDR3 is 12 residues long. The sample here was PBMCs, mostly from graft donor cells, taken 360 days after TCRalphabeta/CD19-depleted stem cell transplant. The origin of this receptor is a boy under two years old who had a stem cell transplant for acute myeloid leukemia, so the T cells may come from the graft donor. This chain joins TRBV12-3 or TRBV12-4 and TRBJ2-1; no clear D gene. The CDR3 sequence: CASSLIGHEQFF. The DNA of the CDR3 is TGTGCCAGCAGTTTGATAGGCCATGAGCAGTTCTTC.